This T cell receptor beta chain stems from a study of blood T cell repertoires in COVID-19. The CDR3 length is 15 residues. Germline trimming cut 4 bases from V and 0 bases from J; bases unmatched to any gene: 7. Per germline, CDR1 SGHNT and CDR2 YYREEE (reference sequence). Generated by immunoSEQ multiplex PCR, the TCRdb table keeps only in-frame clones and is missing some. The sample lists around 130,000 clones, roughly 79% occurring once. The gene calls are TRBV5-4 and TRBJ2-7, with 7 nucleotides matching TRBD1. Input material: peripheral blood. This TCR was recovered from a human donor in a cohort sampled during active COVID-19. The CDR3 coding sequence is TGTGCCAGCAGCATAGCACGGGACAGCTCCTACGAGCAGTACTTC. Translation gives CASSIARDSSYEQYF.